This T cell receptor beta chain was obtained from a study of Ad26.COV2.S vaccination and SARS-CoV-2 variants (TCRdb year 2021). About the study as a whole: Vaccine-arm donors came from COV1001, a multicentre, randomized, double-blind, placebo-controlled phase I-IIa trial of Ad26.COV2.S in healthy adults. TCRbeta repertoire sequencing served as the tool for gauging how specific and how broad the SARS-CoV-2-reactive T cell receptors were following Ad26.COV2.S vaccination. Investigators did not know the trial group allocation while performing experiments and assessing outcomes. Ad26.COV2.S was administered intramuscularly at 5 x 10^10 or 1 x 10^11 viral particles, either as a single shot or as two shots given 56 days apart. The TCR-sequenced set comprised approximately 32 samples: approximately 19 Ad26.COV2.S vaccine recipients, 5 placebo recipients and 8 SARS-CoV-2 convalescent individuals. Trial participants were randomized into five groups of five: low-dose or high-dose Ad26.COV2.S given once or twice, or placebo on both occasions.

The treatment or condition label on this specimen signifies: roughly 20 received Ad26.COV2.S at low or high dose, single or two shots; 5 received placebo; per-sample allocation not given. For vaccine and placebo recipients, the sequenced repertoires came from samples collected on day 63 after the first injection. Cohort 1b enrolled some 25 adults aged 18-55 years at a single site in Boston, USA, between 29 July and 7 August 2020. Ad26.COV2.S was a replication-incompetent adenovirus type 26 vector that expressed a prefusion-stabilized SARS-CoV-2 spike protein derived from the original Wuhan strain. The immunoSEQ Assay was the method used to sequence TCRbeta CDR3 regions. After extraction, genomic DNA underwent amplification by bias-controlled multiplex PCR, followed by high-throughput sequencing. Regarding the original processing steps: Collapsing and filtering of sequences were performed to quantify the absolute abundance of each unique TCRbeta CDR3 region. Usable DNA was measured by amplifying reference genes present in all nucleated cells, and TCRbeta template counts were normalized to that usable DNA to estimate T cell fraction. Repertoire TCRs were annotated as SARS-CoV-2-specific when V gene, CDR3 amino acid sequence and J gene were exactly matched to a known reactive TCR set. MIRA supplied the reference SARS-CoV-2 TCR set, which was filtered for enrichment in COVID-19-positive ImmuneCODE repertoires so that public or cross-reactive TCRs were removed. Based on the MIRA antigens, annotated TCRs were further analysed at the level of specific ORF or position within ORF. Depth was the summed frequency of annotated unique rearrangements, while breadth was defined as annotated unique rearrangements over total unique productive rearrangements. TCR breadth was compared between groups using two-sided Wilcoxon rank-sum tests. TCRdb obtained this table from immuneACCESS and retained in-frame rearrangements with V and J assigned. These tables miss some clones; where compared with another copy, unresolved V genes account for less than half of the shortfall, and the remainder is unexplained. V, J and clone size are those of that table, while D and trimming were read from the DNA. This sample has around 450,000 clones in its table, and 80% to 90% of those were observed once. Clones ranked in the top ten supply 1.7% of the sample.

To note about this clone: The specificity of this receptor is unknown. Per-base quality was not reported, and no clone a single base away is much larger than it.

What the authors observed across the whole study: The study lacked the statistical power to compare responses across vaccine doses or regimens. Non-spike TCR breadth was comparable between vaccine and placebo recipients, consistent with the vaccine containing only spike. After vaccination, substantial breadth of spike-specific CD8+ and CD4+ T cell responses was reported. It was noted by the authors that total T cell responses may have been underestimated by the TCR breadth and depth analyses. Spike-specific TCR breadth was higher in Ad26.COV2.S recipients than in placebo recipients (P = 0.0014).

The TCR sequence derives from a person between 18 and 59 years old who received the Ad26.COV2.S COVID-19 vaccine or a placebo. Sequences were derived from peripheral blood, sampled in a trial of Ad26.COV2.S vaccine versus placebo.

The CDR3 region reads CASSLSRNTEAFF. The base sequence is TGTGCCAGCAGCTTGAGTAGGAACACTGAAGCTTTCTTT. The chain employs TRBV5-6 and TRBJ1-1; no D gene can be assigned with confidence. Cut back by 1 base and 1 base, the V and J ends lie 5 bases apart. The germline V gene yields SGHDT for CDR1 and YYEEEE for CDR2. The CDR3 spans 13 residues, from the cysteine through the phenylalanine. Only CDR3 DNA is held: 39 bases, read in frame from base 1. This CDR3, with the reference TRBV5-6 and TRBJ1-1 proteins standing in past its ends, gives the full variable domain DAGVTQSPTHLIKTRGQQVTLRCSPKSGHDTVSWYQQALGQGPQFIFQYYEEEERQRGNFPDRFSGHQFPNYSSELNVNALLLGDSALYLCASSLSRNTEAFFGQGTRLTVV.